Listed here are 25 T cell receptor beta chains from one sample, sequenced in a study of T cell changes during pregnancy in multiple sclerosis. Generated by immunoSEQ multiplex PCR, the TCRdb table keeps only in-frame clones and is missing some. The sample comprises about 100,000 clones, about 90% of which are singletons, and around 2.1% rests with the top ten. The material sequenced was peripheral blood, taken after pregnancy. The receptors were gathered from a female donor with multiple sclerosis, enrolled in a pregnancy study.

In this sample, this clone turned up once. The V gene is TRBV5-1, the J gene TRBJ1-6; 7 bases match TRBD1. After removal of 0 bases from V and 7 bases from J, the junction contained 22 bases not matched to a gene. Germline CDR1 reads SGHRS; CDR2 reads YFSETQ. This CDR3 is built from 21 residues. The chain's CDR3 is CASSLVAGAGGLGQGNSPLHF. DNA of the CDR3: TGCGCCAGCAGCTTGGTCGCCGGGGCAGGGGGTCTAGGGCAAGGCAATTCACCCCTCCACTTT. Together with reference TRBV5-1 and TRBJ1-6, the CDR3 gives the full variable domain: KAGVTQTPRYLIKTRGQQVTLSCSPISGHRSVSWYQQTPGQGLQFLFEYFSETQRNKGNFPGRFSGRQFSNSRSEMNVSTLELGDSALYLCASSLVAGAGGLGQGNSPLHFGNGTRLTVT.

This clone has only one observation. In DNA form, the CDR3 reads TGTGCCACCCGACAGTCCTCTGGAAACACCATATATTTT. Its protein is CATRQSSGNTIYF. The chain couples TRBV15 to TRBJ1-3, with D perhaps matching TRBD1 (5 bases). The germline gives CDR1 LNHNV, CDR2 YYDKDF (reference sequence). This CDR3 is built from 13 residues. V gave up 8 bases and J gave up 0 bases, with 8 bases separating them.

This chain joins TRBV9 and TRBJ1-5; D is perhaps TRBD1 (6 bases). V lost 4 bases and J lost 7, with 21 bases in between. Germline V gene lookup returns CDR1 SGDLS and CDR2 YYNGEE. This CDR3 contains 16 residues. The CDR3 reads CASSLGWGGAGQPQHF. The CDR3 region has the DNA TGTGCCAGCAGCCTAGGATGGGGGGGCGCGGGGCAGCCCCAGCATTTT.

V usage is TRBV19 and J usage is TRBJ2-3; 10 positions agree with TRBD2. The trim removed 7 bases at V and 2 bases at J, leaving 6 bases unmatched. Germline CDR1 reads LNHDA; CDR2 reads SQIVND (reference sequence). The CDR3 loop spans 15 amino acids. In nucleotides, the CDR3 is TGTGCCAGTAACCCGACTAGCGGGTCCACAGATACGCAGTATTTT. As protein: CASNPTSGSTDTQYF.

CDR3 protein: CASSLSRVAGTDTQYF. CDR3 DNA sequence: TGTGCCAGCAGTTTATCCCGAGTAGCGGGGACAGATACGCAGTATTTT. The chain recombines TRBV27 with TRBJ2-3; 8 bases match TRBD2. The CDR3 totals 16 residues. In germline, CDR1 is MNHEY, CDR2 SMNVEV (reference sequence). V gave up 0 bases and J gave up 3 bases; unmatched junction bases: 5.

This sequence joins TRBV2 and TRBJ1-5; 7 bases are a match to TRBD1. Germline CDR1 is SNHLY and CDR2 is FYNNEI. This CDR3 region has 12 residues. V shed 8 bases and J 5 bases; nucleotides not matched to a gene: 3. As DNA, the CDR3 is TGTGCCAGCCGGCAGGGGGATCAGCCCCAGCATTTT. Its protein product is CASRQGDQPQHF. Based on the CDR3 plus reference TRBV2 and TRBJ1-5, the full variable domain is EPEVTQTPSHQVTQMGQEVILRCVPISNHLYFYWYRQILGQKVEFLVSFYNNEISEKSEIFDDQFSVERPDGSNFTLKIRSTKLEDSAMYFCASRQGDQPQHFGDGTRLSIL.

The rearrangement links TRBV15 to TRBJ2-7, with 7 bases fitting TRBD2. Germline-derived CDR1 and CDR2 are LNHNV and YYDKDF (reference sequence). V shed 8 bases and J 0 bases; nucleotides not matched to a gene: 10. The CDR3 consists of 15 residues. CDR3 sequence reads: CATSGDRDYSYEQYF. CDR3 DNA: TGTGCCACCTCCGGGGACCGGGACTACTCCTACGAGCAGTACTTC. The complete variable domain, with remaining parts taken from reference TRBV15 and TRBJ2-7, reads DAMVIQNPRYQVTQFGKPVTLSCSQTLNHNVMYWYQQKSSQAPKLLFHYYDKDFNNEADTPDNFQSRRPNTSFCFLDIRSPGLGDTAMYLCATSGDRDYSYEQYFGPGTRLTVT.

This clone has a handful of counts. J is TRBJ1-1 and V is TRBV15; the D gene is possibly TRBD1 (6 bases). The CDR3 extends over 14 amino acids. V lost 0 bases, J lost 7 bases, and 12 bases lay in between. From germline, CDR1 is LNHNV and CDR2 YYDKDF (reference sequence). The CDR3 sequence: CATSRDEGGFEAFF. The CDR3, as DNA: TGTGCCACCAGCAGAGATGAAGGGGGATTTGAAGCTTTCTTT.

In this sample, this clone turned up once. This sequence joins TRBV6-5 and TRBJ2-7; maybe TRBD2 (5 bases). Per germline, CDR1 MNHEY and CDR2 SVGAGI. CDR3 length: 15 residues. Trimming took off 6 bases at V and 0 bases at J, with 15 bases between the two ends. The CDR3 nucleotides are TGTGCCAGCAGACCCTTAGCGACGACCTCCTACGAGCAGTACTTC. Its translation is CASRPLATTSYEQYF.

The CDR3 DNA sequence: TGTGCCAGCTCACCACCGGCGGCACCTTATGGCTACACCTTC. It specifies CASSPPAAPYGYTF. The genes are TRBV18 and TRBJ1-2; D call uncertain. The CDR3 runs 14 residues. The germline V and J ends were trimmed by 0 bases and 5 bases, with 10 bases remaining between them. Germline assignment: CDR1 KGHSH and CDR2 LQKENI.

V gene TRBV5-1 combines with J gene TRBJ2-1; 12 bases line up with TRBD2. The junction had 7 bases not matched to a gene; V was cut back by 3 bases and J by 6 bases. This CDR3 is 16 amino acids long. The V gene's germline CDR1 is SGHRS and CDR2 YFSETQ. As DNA, the CDR3 is TGCGCCAGCAGCTGGATACTAGCGGGGGGTATCAATGAGCAGTTCTTC. It specifies CASSWILAGGINEQFF.

V gene TRBV5-1 combines with J gene TRBJ2-7; D perhaps matches TRBD1 (5 bases). From germline, CDR1 is SGHRS and CDR2 YFSETQ. This CDR3 contains 14 residues. Trimming stripped 0 bases from V and 2 bases from J, with 9 bases between. The CDR3 sequence is CASSLVTAPYEQYF. The CDR3 region has the DNA TGCGCCAGCAGCTTGGTGACAGCCCCCTACGAGCAGTACTTC.

In this sample, this clone turned up once. The J gene is TRBJ1-1, the V gene TRBV2; 7 bases line up with TRBD1. Trimming removed 5 bases from V and 4 bases from J; junction bases left unmatched: 10. CDR1 is SNHLY, CDR2 FYNNEI, per germline. CDR3 size: 15 residues. The CDR3 here is CASSRTQGIGTEAFF. CDR3 nucleotides: TGTGCCAGCAGTAGAACACAGGGGATTGGCACTGAAGCTTTCTTT.

This clone was observed a few times. The chain has TRBV29-1 and TRBJ1-1, with TRBD1 matching over 7 bases. The CDR3 contains 13 residues. From germline, CDR1 is SQVTM and CDR2 ANQGSEA. The V gene end was trimmed by 5 bases and the J gene end by 3 bases; junction bases not matched to a gene: 6. For the CDR3, the DNA is TGCAGCGTTACGACAGGGTGGGACACTGAAGCTTTCTTT. Amino acid sequence: CSVTTGWDTEAFF. The entire variable domain, with the rest obtained from reference TRBV29-1 and TRBJ1-1, is as follows: SAVISQKPSRDICQRGTSLTIQCQVDSQVTMMFWYRQQPGQSLTLIATANQGSEATYESGFVIDKFPISRPNLTFSTLTVSNMSPEDSSIYLCSVTTGWDTEAFFGQGTRLTVV.

About this clone itself: Other DNA sequences from this sample encode an identical CDR3 as well. The chain has TRBV6-5 and TRBJ1-1; weak D call: TRBD1 (6 bases). The germline V gene encodes CDR1 MNHEY and CDR2 SVGAGI. The CDR3 loop spans 14 amino acids. Trimming pared 0 bases from V and 1 base from J, leaving 6 bases between. Written as DNA, the CDR3 is TGTGCCAGCAGTTACTCAGGGGGGAACACTGAAGCTTTCTTT. Its translation: CASSYSGGNTEAFF.

V and J are TRBV2 and TRBJ2-7; a weak D match, TRBD1 (6 bases). Germline assignment: CDR1 SNHLY and CDR2 FYNNEI. V dropped 2 bases and J dropped 4 bases, with 18 bases sitting between them. The CDR3 contains 16 residues. The CDR3 protein is CASSESGFRGRYEQYF. CDR3 nucleotides: TGTGCCAGCAGTGAATCGGGGTTCAGGGGACGTTACGAGCAGTACTTC.

CDR3 sequence reads: CAWGQTDTEAFF. The DNA of the CDR3 is TGTGCCTGGGGACAGACAGACACTGAAGCTTTCTTT. The chain joins TRBV30 to TRBJ1-1; tentative D call: TRBD1 (6 bases). The germline gives CDR1 GTSNPN, CDR2 SVGIG (reference sequence). CDR3 length: 12 residues. V was cut by 5 bases and J by 3 bases, with 10 bases left in between.

The chain recombines TRBV6-1 with TRBJ2-7; the D is unclear. This CDR3 spans 13 amino acids. Germline V gene data show CDR1 as MNHNS and CDR2 as SASEGT. V was shortened by 6 bases and J by 3 bases, with 12 bases between the two germline ends. The CDR3 reads CASSSLLGYEQYF. In nucleotides, the CDR3 is TGTGCCAGCAGCTCCCTCCTAGGCTACGAGCAGTACTTC.

V gene TRBV19 combines with J gene TRBJ2-1; no clear D gene. Germline V gene data show CDR1 as LNHDA and CDR2 as SQIVND (reference sequence). The CDR3 is 13 residues long. Between the trimmed V and J ends, which lost 1 base and 5 bases, there was a span of 6 bases. The CDR3 DNA reads TGTGCCAGTAGTATAGTACAAAACAATGAGCAGTTCTTC. It codes for CASSIVQNNEQFF.

The count of this clone is one. The rearrangement links TRBV6-1 to TRBJ1-1, with 7 bases that match TRBD1. Losses at the gene ends were 2 bases for V and 4 bases for J; bases not matched to a gene: 7. The CDR3 covers 15 residues. Germline CDR1 and CDR2: MNHNS and SASEGT. The CDR3 DNA reads as TGTGCCAGCAGTGAATGGTCGCAGGGGGGCACTGAAGCTTTCTTT. As protein: CASSEWSQGGTEAFF.

The V and J genes are TRBV5-6 and TRBJ2-1; D is undetermined. The CDR3 consists of 13 residues. Germline CDR1 is SGHDT and CDR2 is YYEEEE. Trimming cost V 0 bases and J 3 bases, with 4 bases left between them. In DNA, the CDR3 is TGTGCCAGCAGCTTGGCCTTCTACAATGAGCAGTTCTTC. Residues: CASSLAFYNEQFF. The complete variable domain, with remaining parts taken from reference TRBV5-6 and TRBJ2-1, reads DAGVTQSPTHLIKTRGQQVTLRCSPKSGHDTVSWYQQALGQGPQFIFQYYEEEERQRGNFPDRFSGHQFPNYSSELNVNALLLGDSALYLCASSLAFYNEQFFGPGTRLTVL.

This clone was recorded once. This rearrangement joins TRBV19 to TRBJ1-1; unclear D gene. CDR1 and CDR2 from the germline V gene are LNHDA and SQIVND (reference sequence). V shed 3 bases and J shed 1 base, with 6 bases lying between them. The CDR3 has 13 amino acids. CDR3 nucleotide sequence: TGTGCCAGTAGTATTAGAGAGAACACTGAAGCTTTCTTT. It translates to CASSIRENTEAFF.

This chain links TRBV28 with TRBJ2-2; D perhaps matches TRBD1 (5 bases). Germline V gives CDR1 MDHEN, CDR2 SYDVKM. V was shortened by 4 bases and J by 1 base, with 16 bases between the two germline ends. This CDR3 is 17 amino acids long. The CDR3 DNA reads as TGTGCCAGCAGTTCAGGGTTCGTCGCCAAGAACACCGGGGAGCTGTTTTTT. It specifies CASSSGFVAKNTGELFF.

The chain links TRBV28 to TRBJ1-2, with D possibly being TRBD1 (5 bases). Germline CDR1 MDHEN, CDR2 SYDVKM. With 8 bases removed from V and 8 bases from J, the gap between germline ends came to 21 bases. The CDR3 consists of 14 residues. CDR3 DNA: TGTGCCAGCGAGAACCCCGGGGGAAAGGGAGGCTACACCTTC. Its protein product is CASENPGGKGGYTF.

The chain joins TRBV2 to TRBJ1-6; 9 bases map to TRBD1. The V and J ends lost 6 bases and 7 bases, in that order; junction bases with no gene match: 7. The CDR3 runs 15 residues. Germline CDR1 and CDR2: SNHLY and FYNNEI. This chain's CDR3 is CASRGTGGGNSPLHF. The CDR3 bases are TGTGCCAGCAGGGGAACAGGGGGCGGGAATTCACCCCTCCACTTT.